Listed below are T cell receptor beta chains from one sample, sequenced in a study of blood T cells in healthy people across ages. TCRdb used MiXCR to reprocess the 5' RACE reads, holding one entry per CDR3 protein. The sample gives 600,000 to 800,000 distinct CDR3 sequences, 20% to 25% of which show up once; 3% to 4% is in the top ten. The source material was blood. The receptors here all came from a man between 70 and 80 years old in good health. The CDR3 runs from the conserved cysteine through the conserved F or W. Fields, in order: D gene, J gene, V gene, clone size, CDR3 DNA, CDR3 protein. The D gene is left open where the match is weak. Size tells how often a clone was seen (once, few, many) or the class of an expanded clone, and some rows leave it out.

d_gene: .; j_gene: TRBJ2-1; v_gene: TRBV3-1; abundance: .; CDR3nt: TGTGCCAGCAGCCAGAAGACAGGGAGGTCCTACAATGAGCAGTTCTTC; CDR3aa: CASSQKTGRSYNEQFF
d_gene: TRBD1; j_gene: TRBJ2-7; v_gene: TRBV20-1; abundance: .; CDR3nt: TGCAGTGCATCGGACAGGTCCTCCTACGAGCAGTACTTC; CDR3aa: CSASDRSSYEQYF
d_gene: .; j_gene: TRBJ2-7; v_gene: TRBV4-1; abundance: .; CDR3nt: TGCACCAGCAGCCTTACCGGGACCTTCTACGAGCAGTACTTC; CDR3aa: CTSSLTGTFYEQYF
d_gene: .; j_gene: TRBJ2-7; v_gene: TRBV20-1; abundance: many; CDR3nt: TGCAGTGCTAGCCTAAGGCGGGGTGTCTCCTACGAGCAGTACTTC; CDR3aa: CSASLRRGVSYEQYF
d_gene: TRBD1; j_gene: TRBJ2-1; v_gene: TRBV24-1; abundance: few; CDR3nt: TGTGCCACCAGTGGGTTGACAGGGGATTACAATGAGCAGTTCTTC; CDR3aa: CATSGLTGDYNEQFF
d_gene: .; j_gene: TRBJ1-1; v_gene: TRBV12-3/TRBV12-4; abundance: .; CDR3nt: TGTGCCAGCAGCCAAGACAAAGCGGACACTGAAGCTTTCTTT; CDR3aa: CASSQDKADTEAFF
d_gene: .; j_gene: TRBJ2-7; v_gene: TRBV7-8; abundance: .; CDR3nt: TGTGCCAGCAGCTTAGCGGCGGGCGGAGCCTCGGTCTACGAGCAGTACTTC; CDR3aa: CASSLAAGGASVYEQYF
d_gene: .; j_gene: TRBJ1-2; v_gene: TRBV11-2; abundance: few; CDR3nt: TGTGCCAGCAGCTTAGAATCCAACACCTATGGCTACACCTTC; CDR3aa: CASSLESNTYGYTF
d_gene: .; j_gene: TRBJ2-5; v_gene: TRBV5-1; abundance: few; CDR3nt: TGCGCCAGCAGCTCCACCGGGACACCGGGGGAGACCCAGTACTTC; CDR3aa: CASSSTGTPGETQYF
d_gene: .; j_gene: TRBJ2-3; v_gene: TRBV20-1; abundance: .; CDR3nt: TGCAGTGCTAGACCCATTGCGGAGGCGAGCACAGATACGCAGTATTTT; CDR3aa: CSARPIAEASTDTQYF
d_gene: TRBD2; j_gene: TRBJ2-7; v_gene: TRBV4-2; abundance: few; CDR3nt: TGTGCCAGCAGCCAAGAAGCGGGAGGACCCCTTTACGAGCAGTACTTC; CDR3aa: CASSQEAGGPLYEQYF
d_gene: .; j_gene: TRBJ2-7; v_gene: TRBV5-1; abundance: many; CDR3nt: TGCGCCAGCAGTTTCGAGGCAAGCTCCTACGAGCAGTACTTC; CDR3aa: CASSFEASSYEQYF
d_gene: .; j_gene: TRBJ1-5; v_gene: TRBV5-6; abundance: many; CDR3nt: TGTGCCAGCAGCTTAGCGGGTGACAATCAGCCCCAGCATTTT; CDR3aa: CASSLAGDNQPQHF
d_gene: .; j_gene: TRBJ2-1; v_gene: TRBV29-1; abundance: .; CDR3nt: TGCAGCGTTGAACGGGGGCTGAATGAGCAGTTCTTC; CDR3aa: CSVERGLNEQFF
d_gene: TRBD1; j_gene: TRBJ2-1; v_gene: TRBV4-1; abundance: few; CDR3nt: TGCGCCAGCAGCAAGAGCCCGGGACAGGGGGCTGTTGAGCAGTTCTTC; CDR3aa: CASSKSPGQGAVEQFF
d_gene: TRBD1; j_gene: TRBJ2-5; v_gene: TRBV2; abundance: once; CDR3nt: TGTGCCAGCAGAAAAACCGGACAGGTCCAAGAGACCCAGTACTTC; CDR3aa: CASRKTGQVQETQYF
d_gene: TRBD1; j_gene: TRBJ2-7; v_gene: TRBV6-5; abundance: .; CDR3nt: TGTGCCAGCAGTTACCGGGACAGGGGACGCTACGAGCAGTACTTC; CDR3aa: CASSYRDRGRYEQYF
d_gene: .; j_gene: TRBJ2-3; v_gene: TRBV29-1; abundance: few; CDR3nt: TGCAGCGTTGAAGGATCCGGCCGGGATACGCAGTATTTT; CDR3aa: CSVEGSGRDTQYF
d_gene: .; j_gene: TRBJ2-7; v_gene: TRBV29-1; abundance: .; CDR3nt: TGCAGCGCCCTTCCCATGGGGGCCAGCTCCTACGAGCAGTACTTC; CDR3aa: CSALPMGASSYEQYF
d_gene: .; j_gene: TRBJ2-7; v_gene: TRBV29-1; abundance: many; CDR3nt: TGCAGCGTTGGGGGGGCCTACGAGCAGTACTTC; CDR3aa: CSVGGAYEQYF
d_gene: TRBD1; j_gene: TRBJ1-5; v_gene: TRBV28; abundance: .; CDR3nt: TGTGCCAGCAGTTTAGTTTCCCTGGGACAGACAAATCAGCCCCAGCATTTT; CDR3aa: CASSLVSLGQTNQPQHF
d_gene: TRBD1; j_gene: TRBJ1-1; v_gene: TRBV7-9; abundance: .; CDR3nt: TGTGCCAGCAGCTCGGACAGGGATGGAGGCACTGAAGCTTTCTTT; CDR3aa: CASSSDRDGGTEAFF
d_gene: TRBD2; j_gene: TRBJ2-5; v_gene: TRBV7-8; abundance: many; CDR3nt: TGTGCCAGCAGCGCGACTAGCGGGACTACCCAGTACTTC; CDR3aa: CASSATSGTTQYF
d_gene: .; j_gene: TRBJ2-1; v_gene: TRBV21-1; abundance: .; CDR3nt: TGTGCCAGCAGCAAACCTCCCCTAGCGGGAGGTTGGAATGAGCAGTTCTTC; CDR3aa: CASSKPPLAGGWNEQFF
d_gene: .; j_gene: TRBJ2-2; v_gene: TRBV27; abundance: .; CDR3nt: TGTGCCAGCAGTTCGATCTCCGGGACCCCCGGGGAGCTGTTTTTT; CDR3aa: CASSSISGTPGELFF
d_gene: .; j_gene: TRBJ1-2; v_gene: TRBV25-1; abundance: .; CDR3nt: TGTGCCAGCAGTGATTCCGGCAGGAACTATGGCTACACCTTC; CDR3aa: CASSDSGRNYGYTF
d_gene: TRBD2; j_gene: TRBJ2-3; v_gene: TRBV20-1; abundance: .; CDR3nt: TGCAGTGCTAGACTAGCGGGGGGCACCACAGATACGCAGTATTTT; CDR3aa: CSARLAGGTTDTQYF
d_gene: TRBD2; j_gene: TRBJ2-7; v_gene: TRBV7-2; abundance: .; CDR3nt: TGTGCCAGCAGCTTAGCGAAGGGACTAGCGGGAGGTAGCTCCTACGAGCAGTACTTC; CDR3aa: CASSLAKGLAGGSSYEQYF
d_gene: .; j_gene: TRBJ2-5; v_gene: TRBV28; abundance: .; CDR3nt: TGTGCCAGCAGTTTATCCAGGAAAGGCGAAGAGACCCAGTACTTC; CDR3aa: CASSLSRKGEETQYF
d_gene: .; j_gene: TRBJ2-5; v_gene: TRBV21-1; abundance: many; CDR3nt: TGTGCCAGCAGCCTTAGGAGAGGACAAGAGACCCAGTACTTC; CDR3aa: CASSLRRGQETQYF
d_gene: .; j_gene: TRBJ2-1; v_gene: TRBV24-1; abundance: few; CDR3nt: TGTGCCACCAGTGGCTGGGGGAGGCAGTTCTTC; CDR3aa: CATSGWGRQFF
d_gene: TRBD1; j_gene: TRBJ2-7; v_gene: TRBV24-1; abundance: few; CDR3nt: TGTGCCACCAGTGACCCGGGACAGTTGGGGGACGAGCAGTACTTC; CDR3aa: CATSDPGQLGDEQYF
d_gene: TRBD2; j_gene: TRBJ2-1; v_gene: TRBV20-1; abundance: few; CDR3nt: TGCAGTGCTTCGACTAGCGGGACCTACAATGAGCAGTTCTTC; CDR3aa: CSASTSGTYNEQFF
d_gene: TRBD1; j_gene: TRBJ2-1; v_gene: TRBV6-6; abundance: few; CDR3nt: TGTGCCAGCAGCCCCTACGCGACAGGGTCGGATGAGCAGTTCTTC; CDR3aa: CASSPYATGSDEQFF
d_gene: .; j_gene: TRBJ2-2; v_gene: TRBV4-1; abundance: .; CDR3nt: TGCGCCAGCAGCTTCGGACCTCCCACATCCGCCGGGGAGCTGTTTTTT; CDR3aa: CASSFGPPTSAGELFF
d_gene: TRBD1; j_gene: TRBJ2-5; v_gene: TRBV2; abundance: .; CDR3nt: TGTGCCAGCAAAAGGACAGGGGAAGAGACCCAGTACTTC; CDR3aa: CASKRTGEETQYF
d_gene: TRBD1; j_gene: TRBJ1-4; v_gene: TRBV5-6; abundance: .; CDR3nt: TGTGCCAGCAGCACCGGGACAGGGGGAACTAATGAAAAACTGTTTTTT; CDR3aa: CASSTGTGGTNEKLFF
d_gene: .; j_gene: TRBJ1-6; v_gene: TRBV4-1; abundance: .; CDR3nt: TGCGCCAGCAGCCAAGATCCCCTCGGGCTTTTTAATTCACCCCTCCACTTT; CDR3aa: CASSQDPLGLFNSPLHF
d_gene: .; j_gene: TRBJ2-3; v_gene: TRBV12-3/TRBV12-4; abundance: few; CDR3nt: TGTGCCAGCAGTTTAGACGTAGGCACAGATACGCAGTATTTT; CDR3aa: CASSLDVGTDTQYF
d_gene: .; j_gene: TRBJ2-7; v_gene: TRBV5-1; abundance: many; CDR3nt: TGCGCCAGCAGCGACAGCCCCTACGAGCAGTACTTC; CDR3aa: CASSDSPYEQYF
d_gene: .; j_gene: TRBJ2-5; v_gene: TRBV7-2; abundance: .; CDR3nt: TGTGCCAGCAGCTCTTGGGGCGGCACCCCGACCCAGTACTTC; CDR3aa: CASSSWGGTPTQYF
d_gene: .; j_gene: TRBJ2-3; v_gene: TRBV5-1; abundance: .; CDR3nt: TGCGCCAACAGCTTGGCGCTAAACCCCACAGATACGCAGTATTTT; CDR3aa: CANSLALNPTDTQYF
d_gene: TRBD1; j_gene: TRBJ2-3; v_gene: TRBV20-1; abundance: .; CDR3nt: TGCAGTGCTAGAGATTATCGGACAGGGGGCACAGATACGCAGTATTTT; CDR3aa: CSARDYRTGGTDTQYF